The next 18 T cell receptor beta chains were all read from a single sample in a study of T cells after yellow fever vaccination. A single record per CDR3 protein comes from TCRdb applying MiXCR to the 5' RACE reads. The sample lists 110,000 or so distinct CDR3 sequences, about 7% occurring once. Sample: CD4+ T cells sorted from PBMCs, taken about 41 days after the first yellow fever vaccination. The receptors come from a young man who received the YFV17D yellow fever vaccine.

A few counts support this clonotype. This chain uses TRBV7-9 with TRBJ1-6; D not certain. CDR1 is SEHNR and CDR2 is FQNEAQ in the germline V gene (reference sequence). This CDR3 comprises 15 residues. With 1 base removed from V and 5 bases from J, the gap between germline ends came to 9 bases. In DNA form, the CDR3 reads TGTGCCAGCAGCTTAGTGGTGTTTAATAATTCACCCCTCCACTTT. Translating it yields CASSLVVFNNSPLHF.

This clonotype has a count of ten or more. V usage is TRBV7-2 and J usage is TRBJ2-4; no clear D. Germline lookup yields CDR1 SGHTA and CDR2 FQGNSA. The V end was cut by 5 bases, the J end by 6 bases, with 8 bases between. CDR3 length equals 12 residues. CDR3 residues: CASSPGTNIQYF. The CDR3 nucleotides are TGTGCCAGCAGCCCGGGTACAAACATTCAGTACTTC.

This clonotype appeared many times. J is TRBJ2-1 and V is TRBV10-1, with D possibly being TRBD1 or TRBD2 (5 bases each). The CDR3 is 16 amino acids. Germline CDR1 WNHNN, CDR2 SYGVQD (reference sequence). Trimming took 0 bases from V and 9 from J, leaving 18 bases between them. CDR3 in amino acids: CASSESLGEGFSEQFF. As DNA, the CDR3 is TGCGCCAGCAGTGAGTCCTTGGGGGAAGGTTTTAGTGAGCAGTTCTTC.

This clonotype was picked up many times. The chain has TRBV7-2 and TRBJ1-1; D unclear. Germline CDR1 reads SGHTA; CDR2 reads FQGNSA. Trimming shortened V by 2 bases and J by 3 bases, and 13 bases separated the two germline ends. This CDR3 has 15 residues. In nucleotides, the CDR3 is TGTGCCAGCAGCTTATTAGCCAGAGGTTACACTGAAGCTTTCTTT. It is translated as CASSLLARGYTEAFF.

This clonotype was detected many times. The chain employs TRBV12-3 or TRBV12-4 and TRBJ2-1; 14 nucleotides match TRBD2. The CDR3 loop spans 14 amino acids. V dropped 7 bases and J dropped 8; count of bases not matched to a gene: 4. CDR3 in amino acids: CASTRTSGGYEQFF. The CDR3 DNA sequence: TGTGCCAGCACCCGGACTAGCGGGGGGTATGAGCAGTTCTTC.

This clonotype was counted many times. One junction end does not reproduce the germline sequence, and a read error may be involved. CDR3 sequence reads: CASSQETADNSPLHF. CDR3 bases: TGCGCCAGCAGCCAAGAAACGGCAGATAATTCACCCCTCCACTTT. The chain recombines TRBV3-1 with TRBJ1-6; D gene uncertain. Germline V gives CDR1 LGHDT, CDR2 YNNKEL (reference sequence). The CDR3 has 15 amino acids.

At least ten counts were recorded for this clonotype. This rearrangement joins TRBV27 to TRBJ1-1, with 8 bases matching TRBD1. There are 15 residues in the CDR3. Unmatched junction bases numbered 8, after V lost 5 bases and J lost 3 bases. CDR1 MNHEY and CDR2 SMNVEV come from the germline V gene (reference sequence). In DNA form, the CDR3 reads TGTGCCAGCAGTACGAGGACAGGGCTGGACACTGAAGCTTTCTTT. Protein sequence: CASSTRTGLDTEAFF.

This clonotype was recorded at least ten times. J is TRBJ2-1 and V is TRBV29-1; possible D gene TRBD2, 5 bases. With 4 bases removed from V and 9 bases from J, the gap between germline ends came to 13 bases. This CDR3 is built from 12 residues. The germline V gene has CDR1 SQVTM and CDR2 ANQGSEA. The CDR3 reads CSVVERVGEQFF. As DNA, the CDR3 is TGCAGCGTTGTGGAGAGGGTGGGTGAGCAGTTCTTC.

This clonotype was counted many times. The CDR3 DNA reads TGTGCCAGCAGTTTCCATGACCTCTCCTACGAGCAGTACTTC. Translated, it gives CASSFHDLSYEQYF. The chain couples TRBV12-3 or TRBV12-4 to TRBJ2-7; D is unresolved. The germline V and J ends were trimmed by 3 bases and 0 bases, with 9 bases remaining between them. This CDR3 spans 14 amino acids.

This clonotype was counted only a few times. This rearrangement joins TRBV10-3 to TRBJ1-4, with TRBD1 matching 7 bases. In germline, CDR1 is ENHRY, CDR2 SYGVKD. The CDR3 contains 16 residues. J lost 8 bases, V lost 0 bases, and 9 bases had no gene match. For the CDR3, the DNA is TGTGCCATCAGTGAGTCATGGGACAGTTTGGGGGAAAAACTGTTTTTT. It translates to CAISESWDSLGEKLFF.

In this sample, this clonotype turned up many times. This chain joins TRBV12-3 or TRBV12-4 and TRBJ1-1, with D possibly being TRBD1 (5 bases). This CDR3 spans 14 amino acids. V was trimmed by 2 bases and J by 1 base, leaving 8 bases between them. CDR3 protein: CASSLLGGNTEAFF. DNA of the CDR3: TGTGCCAGCAGTTTACTTGGGGGGAACACTGAAGCTTTCTTT.

This clonotype showed up many times. This sequence joins TRBV6-5 and TRBJ1-5; D is undetermined. Germline loops: CDR1 MNHEY, CDR2 SVGAGI. V dropped 7 bases and J dropped 2 bases, with 15 bases sitting between them. The CDR3 runs to 15 residues. The CDR3 spells CASTPGGLGNQPQHF. CDR3 bases: TGTGCCAGCACCCCTGGAGGTCTAGGCAATCAGCCCCAGCATTTT.

This clonotype was picked up a small number of times. The rearrangement uses TRBV6-5 and TRBJ2-1; tentatively, D is TRBD1 (6 bases). The length of the CDR3 is 14 residues. Germline assignment: CDR1 MNHEY and CDR2 SVGAGI. V gave up 4 bases and J gave up 8 bases, with 15 bases separating them. For the CDR3, the DNA is TGTGCCAGCAGTTTACAGGGAACTCTTGATGAGCAGTTCTTC. Translation gives CASSLQGTLDEQFF.

The gene calls are TRBV5-1 and TRBJ2-3, with unresolved D. V lost 1 base and J 2 bases, leaving 8 bases between the germline ends. CDR1 and CDR2 (germline): SGHRS, YFSETQ. This CDR3 is built from 14 residues. CDR3 in amino acids: CASSLSQITDTQYF. The CDR3 nucleotides read TGCGCCAGCAGCTTGAGTCAGATCACAGATACGCAGTATTTT.

This clonotype was recorded at least ten times. The chain combines TRBV7-2 with TRBJ1-2; no clear D. Trimming removed 5 bases at V and 8 bases at J, with 18 bases between. The CDR3 sequence is 14 residues long. Looked up from germline, CDR1 is SGHTA and CDR2 is FQGNSA. CDR3 in amino acids: CASSPQPGEGGYTF. In DNA, the CDR3 is TGTGCCAGCAGCCCCCAGCCCGGGGAAGGAGGCTACACCTTC.

This clonotype was recorded many times. This chain joins TRBV12-3 or TRBV12-4 and TRBJ2-5; D not resolved. The CDR3 totals 14 residues. Trimming took 5 bases from V and 5 from J, leaving 15 bases between them. The CDR3 DNA is TGTGCCAGCAGTCCGAGTATCGTACGCGAGACCCAGTACTTC. Translated: CASSPSIVRETQYF.

This clonotype came up many times. The CDR3 nucleotides are TGTGCCACCAGCAGAGAAGGTTTTATGTTGGGGGAAGGCTACACCTTC. Its protein product is CATSREGFMLGEGYTF. The chain links TRBV15 to TRBJ1-2; a possible D gene is TRBD1 (5 bases). The germline gives CDR1 LNHNV, CDR2 YYDKDF (reference sequence). This CDR3 is built from 16 residues. Trimming took 0 bases from V and 8 from J, leaving 19 bases between them.

This clonotype was recorded many times. V gene TRBV2 combines with J gene TRBJ2-5; 8 bases are a match to TRBD2. V lost 7 bases to trimming and J lost 1 base; unmatched junction nucleotides: 5. The germline V gene has CDR1 SNHLY and CDR2 FYNNEI. The CDR3 is 14 amino acids. The CDR3 DNA reads TGTGCCAGCAAGTTAGCGGGGTCCCAAGAGACCCAGTACTTC. This translates into CASKLAGSQETQYF.